The rows below give T cell receptor beta chains drawn from one sample of a study of cytomegalovirus exposure and HLA in healthy donors. The table came from immunoSEQ multiplex PCR; TCRdb's copy has only in-frame clones and leaves some out. The table lists around 70,000 clones. Sequenced: PBMCs. Receptors originate from a female donor in good health and CMV-seropositive. The CDR3 runs from the conserved cysteine through the conserved F or W. A D gene is named only where the DNA matches it firmly.

CDR3nt	CDR3aa	d_gene	v_gene	j_gene
TGTGCCAGCAGCCCCCGGGCAGAGGGCGCCTACGAGCAGTACTTC	CASSPRAEGAYEQYF	.	TRBV9	TRBJ2-7
TGTGCCATCAGTGGGAGACAGGGGGCCGAATTTAACTATGGCTACACCTTC	CAISGRQGAEFNYGYTF	TRBD1	TRBV10-3	TRBJ1-2
TGTGCCAGCATCAATGGGGGGACAGCACAAGGTGGGACCCAGTACTTC	CASINGGTAQGGTQYF	.	TRBV28	TRBJ2-5
TGTGCCAGCAGCCAGAGGACTAGCGGGATAGATGAGCAGTTCTTC	CASSQRTSGIDEQFF	TRBD2	TRBV4-2	TRBJ2-1
TGCAGCGTTGAGAGGGCAGGGGCCTACAATGAGCAGTTCTTC	CSVERAGAYNEQFF	.	TRBV29-1	TRBJ2-1
TGTGCCAGCAGCGGACAGTCCTACGAGCAGTACTTC	CASSGQSYEQYF	.	TRBV11-3	TRBJ2-7
TGTGCCAGCAGTGACGGTACGACAGTCGGTGGCTACACCTTC	CASSDGTTVGGYTF	.	TRBV6-4	TRBJ1-2
TGTGCCAGCAGTGACTCGGGACAGGGAGGTCCATATGGCTACACCTTC	CASSDSGQGGPYGYTF	TRBD1	TRBV6-4	TRBJ1-2
TGTGCCAGCAGCTCCAGGACAGGACTCATGAACACTGAAGCTTTCTTT	CASSSRTGLMNTEAFF	TRBD1	TRBV7-9	TRBJ1-1
TGTGCCAGCAGGGAGGGACTAGCGGACGCCTACGAGCAGTACTTC	CASREGLADAYEQYF	TRBD2	TRBV6-1	TRBJ2-7
TGTGCCAGCTCACCAACGGGGGGGACATCATCAGATACGCAGTATTTT	CASSPTGGTSSDTQYF	TRBD2	TRBV18	TRBJ2-3
TGTGCCAGCAGCTTAGGACAGGGGGCGTGGAGCAATCAGCCCCAGCATTTT	CASSLGQGAWSNQPQHF	TRBD1	TRBV7-9	TRBJ1-5
TGTGCCAGCAGCCTGGGACTAGCCGGAGAGCAGTACTTC	CASSLGLAGEQYF	TRBD2	TRBV4-2	TRBJ2-7
TGTGCCAGCAGCAGACAGGGGGCGAATTCACCCCTCCACTTT	CASSRQGANSPLHF	TRBD1	TRBV7-2	TRBJ1-6
TGTGCCAGGCGTATACCACCGGGGGTTGAGCCCCAGCATTTT	CARRIPPGVEPQHF	.	TRBV19	TRBJ1-5
TGTGCCAGTAGTACACAGGGTCTTATGAACTATGGCTACACCTTC	CASSTQGLMNYGYTF	.	TRBV19	TRBJ1-2
TGTGCCAGCAGTTCCCGGGACATCTCCTACGAGCAGTACTTC	CASSSRDISYEQYF	.	TRBV27	TRBJ2-7
TGCGCCAGCAGCCAACTAGCGGGGGGCGCCTACGAGCAGTACTTC	CASSQLAGGAYEQYF	TRBD2	TRBV4-3	TRBJ2-7
TGTGCCAGCTCGTTGGCGGGGCCGAAAGAGACCCAGTACTTC	CASSLAGPKETQYF	.	TRBV18	TRBJ2-5
TGTGCCAGTAGTATAGTCCCGGGAGGGAACGAGCAGTACTTC	CASSIVPGGNEQYF	TRBD2	TRBV19	TRBJ2-7
TGTGCCAGCAGTCACCCACTCGGCGGTGAGCAGTTCTTC	CASSHPLGGEQFF	.	TRBV27	TRBJ2-1
TGTGCCAGCAGCTTCCCCCAGACAGGATCCCACAATGAGCAGTTCTTC	CASSFPQTGSHNEQFF	.	TRBV5-8	TRBJ2-1
TGTGCCAGCAGCGTTCCGGGGGGACCGCGGGACACTGAAGCTTTCTTT	CASSVPGGPRDTEAFF	.	TRBV7-3	TRBJ1-1
TGTGCCAGCAGCTTGGGACAGAGAACCTACGAGCAGTACTTC	CASSLGQRTYEQYF	.	TRBV5-4	TRBJ2-7
TGTGCCAGCTCAATAGACCTTCCGGGTTCACCCCTCCACTTT	CASSIDLPGSPLHF	.	TRBV18	TRBJ1-6
TGTGCCAGCAGTGTCTTCGGGGGAAGCACAGATACGCAGTATTTT	CASSVFGGSTDTQYF	.	TRBV11-3	TRBJ2-3
TGTGCCAGCAGCCACTACCCGCCCAGGGATCAGCCCCAGCATTTT	CASSHYPPRDQPQHF	.	TRBV7-2	TRBJ1-5
TGTGCCAGTAGTATATCGACTGCCAATGAGCAGTTCTTC	CASSISTANEQFF	.	TRBV19	TRBJ2-1
TGCAGCGTTCGGGAAGGCAGGGGGCCCCAGCATTTT	CSVREGRGPQHF	.	TRBV29-1	TRBJ1-5
TGTGCCAGCAGTACTAGGGGGCGGCAAGAGACCCAGTACTTC	CASSTRGRQETQYF	TRBD1	TRBV11-3	TRBJ2-5
TGTGCCAGCAGCCAAGAGTCCTACGCAGGGAGCACAGATACGCAGTATTTT	CASSQESYAGSTDTQYF	.	TRBV4-2	TRBJ2-3
TGTGCCAGCAGCGCCGGACAGGGAATTGCTTTCTTT	CASSAGQGIAFF	TRBD1	TRBV9	TRBJ1-1
TGTGCCAGCTCACCTCCAGGGGCCCCCTACGAGCAGTACTTC	CASSPPGAPYEQYF	.	TRBV18	TRBJ2-7
TGTGCCAGCAGAAACAGGGCTAACTATGGCTACACCTTC	CASRNRANYGYTF	.	TRBV28	TRBJ1-2
TGTGCCAGTAGTATAGATCGTGATTCACCCCTCCACTTT	CASSIDRDSPLHF	.	TRBV19	TRBJ1-6
TGCACCAGCAGTCAGGCTGGACAGGGGATAATTAGCACAGATACGCAGTATTTT	CTSSQAGQGIISTDTQYF	.	TRBV1	TRBJ2-3
TGTGCCAGCAGTCCTAGGGGGGGGCAGGCGCAGTATTTT	CASSPRGGQAQYF	.	TRBV6-5	TRBJ2-3
TGTGCCAGTAGTCTGGGGCCGCAGCCCCAGCATTTT	CASSLGPQPQHF	.	TRBV19	TRBJ1-5
TGTGCCAGCAGTGGTTTCAGGGACGAGCAGTACTTC	CASSGFRDEQYF	.	TRBV6-1	TRBJ2-7
TGCGCCAGCAGCTTGGGAGGGGGTTCATTCAATTCACCCCTCCACTTT	CASSLGGGSFNSPLHF	.	TRBV5-1	TRBJ1-6
TGCGCCAGCAGTCTGATAGCGGGGCAAACAGATACGCAGTATTTT	CASSLIAGQTDTQYF	TRBD2	TRBV10-1	TRBJ2-3
TGCGCCAGCAGCTTTGGCGGGGACACAGATACGCAGTATTTT	CASSFGGDTDTQYF	.	TRBV5-1	TRBJ2-3